These 13 T cell receptor beta chains came from one sample sequenced in a study of control samples from healthy donors and cancer patients. Assay used: immunoSEQ multiplex PCR; TCRdb lists only in-frame clones, some missing. The sample lists approximately 120,000 clones; about 89% were seen once. The sequenced material came from blood. These receptors were taken from a woman between 50 and 59 years old in good health.

V and J are TRBV6-6 and TRBJ2-3, with TRBD2 identical over 8 bases. The CDR3 length is 18 residues. CDR1 and CDR2 (germline): MNHNY, SVGAGI (reference sequence). The V segment lost 5 bases and the J segment 0 bases; nucleotides outside the gene matches: 13. This CDR3 reads CASSRKSAGGTSTDTQYF. The CDR3 coding sequence is TGTGCCAGCAGTCGAAAGTCGGCGGGAGGAACTAGCACAGATACGCAGTATTTT.

V gene TRBV19 combines with J gene TRBJ1-2; D gene unclear. Germline CDR1 and CDR2: LNHDA and SQIVND (reference sequence). This CDR3 is built from 14 residues. The ends were cut back, 0 bases at V and 6 bases at J, with 11 bases in the middle. CDR3 protein: CASSIEGIIHGYTF. The CDR3 nucleotides are TGTGCCAGTAGTATAGAGGGGATCATCCATGGCTACACCTTC. Full variable domain (remainder filled in from reference TRBV19 and TRBJ1-2): DGGITQSPKYLFRKEGQNVTLSCEQNLNHDAMYWYRQDPGQGLRLIYYSQIVNDFQKGDIAEGYSVSREKKESFPLTVTSAQKNPTAFYLCASSIEGIIHGYTFGSGTRLTVV.

V is TRBV19 and J is TRBJ1-3, with D perhaps matching TRBD1 (5 bases). The CDR3 loop spans 15 amino acids. Germline CDR1 reads LNHDA; CDR2 reads SQIVND (reference sequence). V lost 3 bases, J lost 5 bases, and 14 bases lay in between. The CDR3 region is CASSIRGGERNTIYF. CDR3 DNA: TGTGCCAGTAGTATTAGGGGTGGCGAAAGAAACACCATATATTTT.

This clone was found once. The genes are TRBV7-9 and TRBJ1-5; D perhaps matches TRBD1 (5 bases). V lost 3 bases to trimming and J lost 7 bases, with 10 bases between them. Germline values: CDR1 SEHNR, CDR2 FQNEAQ (reference sequence). The CDR3 contains 13 residues. DNA for the CDR3: TGTGCCAGCAGCTTGACAGTAGACCAGCCCCAGCATTTT. Encoded protein: CASSLTVDQPQHF.

This sequence joins TRBV5-5 and TRBJ1-1; no definite D call. Trimming removed 4 bases from V and 1 base from J, with 8 bases in between. CDR1 SGHKS and CDR2 YYEKEE come from the germline V gene (reference sequence). The CDR3 sequence is 13 residues long. CDR3 coding DNA: TGTGCCAGCAGCCGAAAAGGGAACACTGAAGCTTTCTTT. This gives the protein CASSRKGNTEAFF.

This clone showed up just once. The V call is TRBV9, the J call TRBJ2-1; TRBD2 aligns across 11 bases. Looked up from germline, CDR1 is SGDLS and CDR2 is YYNGEE. V lost 0 bases, J lost 8 bases, and 13 bases stayed unmatched. The CDR3 length is 18 residues. The chain's CDR3 is CASSVAGSTSGNNDEQFF. The DNA of the CDR3 is TGTGCCAGCAGCGTAGCAGGATCGACTAGCGGGAATAATGATGAGCAGTTCTTC.

V usage is TRBV29-1 and J usage is TRBJ2-2, with D hard to call. Germline V gene lookup returns CDR1 SQVTM and CDR2 ANQGSEA. This CDR3 is built from 12 residues. V dropped 4 bases and J dropped 3 bases, with 6 bases sitting between them. The CDR3 protein is CSVVEDTGELFF. The CDR3 DNA is TGCAGCGTTGTCGAGGACACCGGGGAGCTGTTTTTT.

This chain joins TRBV19 and TRBJ2-2, with TRBD1 identical over 7 bases. CDR3 length: 14 residues. CDR1 is LNHDA, CDR2 SQIVND, per germline (reference sequence). With V trimmed by 10 bases and J by 6 bases, 11 bases remained unmatched. The CDR3 nucleotides are TGTGCCACTCCCGGGCGAGGGGGCCCCGGGGAGCTGTTTTTT. As protein: CATPGRGGPGELFF.

To note about this clone: A read error may produce the germline difference seen at one junction end. The chain links TRBV7-9 to TRBJ1-1; no reliable D call. The CDR3 contains 9 residues. CDR1 and CDR2 from the germline V gene are SEHNR and FQNEAQ (reference sequence). The CDR3 coding sequence is TGTGCCAGCAGCTTAGGGGTAGACTTT. Translated: CASSLGVDF.

Concerning this clone: Sequence at one end of the junction differs from germline and may be a read error. This rearrangement joins TRBV4-3 to TRBJ1-6, with D uncertain. Germline CDR1 is LGHNA and CDR2 is YSLEER. The CDR3 spans 15 residues. Here the CDR3 reads CASSQGGGYISPLHF. Here the CDR3 DNA reads TGCGCCAGCAGCCAAGGTGGAGGGTATATTTCACCCCTCCACTTT.

Here the CDR3 DNA reads TGTGCCACCAGATCGGCGGGGACGTACAATGAGCAGTTCTTC. Amino acid sequence: CATRSAGTYNEQFF. The chain carries TRBV15 and TRBJ2-1; D is perhaps TRBD2 (6 bases). The ends were cut back, 6 bases at V and 4 bases at J, with 13 bases in the middle. Germline V gives CDR1 LNHNV, CDR2 YYDKDF (reference sequence). The CDR3 is made up of 14 amino acids.

DNA for the CDR3: TGTGCCAGTACCCGAGGAGACAGGGTGGATGGCTACACCTTC. Its translation is CASTRGDRVDGYTF. The chain couples TRBV19 to TRBJ1-2; TRBD1 aligns across 7 bases. Germline V gene lookup returns CDR1 LNHDA and CDR2 SQIVND (reference sequence). The CDR3 runs to 14 residues. V shed 7 bases, J shed 6 bases, and the junction held 11 bases outside the gene matches. Drawing the rest from reference TRBV19 and TRBJ1-2, the complete variable domain is DGGITQSPKYLFRKEGQNVTLSCEQNLNHDAMYWYRQDPGQGLRLIYYSQIVNDFQKGDIAEGYSVSREKKESFPLTVTSAQKNPTAFYLCASTRGDRVDGYTFGSGTRLTVV.

This chain uses TRBV2 with TRBJ1-3; D may be TRBD1 (6 bases). V was clipped by 4 bases and J by 4 bases, with 11 bases between them. The germline V gene has CDR1 SNHLY and CDR2 FYNNEI. This CDR3 is built from 14 residues. The CDR3 spells CASSGWGLGNTIYF. The CDR3 coding sequence is TGTGCCAGCAGTGGGTGGGGGCTGGGAAACACCATATATTTT.